This TCR beta chain was observed in a study of T cells in narcolepsy. V was clipped by 8 bases and J by 4 bases, with 14 bases between them. This CDR3 contains 13 residues. Germline V CDR1 and CDR2: MNHEY, SVGAGI. Regarding the study as a whole: Reportedly, autoreactive clonotypes were serially detected in patients' blood but not controls'.

The sample holds one count of this clone. Antigen unknown. The protocol was immunoSEQ multiplex PCR, while the TCRdb copy is restricted to in-frame clones and leaves out a portion. The sample shows 25,000 to 35,000 clones, approximately 79% of them seen only once. Sequencing used memory (CD45RA-) CD4+ T cells from blood. The clonotype was recovered from a human donor in good health. This chain uses TRBV6-5 with TRBJ2-5, with D unresolved. The CDR3 here is CASLNWRRETQYF. In DNA, the CDR3 is TGTGCCAGCCTTAACTGGCGGCGAGAGACCCAGTACTTC.